Following are 6 T cell receptor beta chains from one sample sequenced in a study of blood T cell repertoires in COVID-19 (dated by TCRdb to between 2020 and 2021). Libraries came from the immunoSEQ multiplex PCR assay. Drawn from immuneACCESS, this table holds only the in-frame rearrangements with V and J called that TCRdb kept. Clones are partly lost; checked studies trace under half to an unresolved V gene and leave the rest unexplained. The table for this sample lists 200,000 to 300,000 clones; around four fifths of them were counted only once. The ten biggest clones cover about 6.3% of the sample. The sequenced sample consisted of peripheral blood. These receptors were collected from a woman aged 55-70 years with active or convalescent COVID-19.

V gene TRBV7-3 combines with J gene TRBJ1-1; 7 bases are a match to TRBD1. The trim removed 6 bases at V and 1 base at J, leaving 5 bases unmatched. Germline-derived CDR1 and CDR2 are SGHTA and FQGTGA. The CDR3 is 14 residues long. CDR3 amino acids: CASSWDRRNTEAFF. As DNA, the CDR3 is TGTGCCAGCAGTTGGGACAGACGGAACACTGAAGCTTTCTTT.

The J gene is TRBJ2-7, the V gene TRBV19, with 10 bases lining up with TRBD1. J gave up 4 bases and V 4 bases, and 10 bases lay outside the gene matches. Germline loops: CDR1 LNHDA, CDR2 SQIVND (reference sequence). This CDR3 is 16 amino acids long. The chain's CDR3 is CASSKTGTGDLYEQYF. CDR3 DNA sequence: TGTGCCAGTAGTAAAACCGGGACAGGGGACTTGTACGAGCAGTACTTC.

The V gene is TRBV7-9, the J gene TRBJ1-2; no reliable D call. The CDR3 has 16 residues. Trimming left V 7 bases short and J 7 bases short, with 25 bases between. Looked up from germline, CDR1 is SEHNR and CDR2 is FQNEAQ (reference sequence). The CDR3 region is CASTFRLKENLFGYTF. For the CDR3, the DNA is TGTGCCAGCACCTTTAGGTTAAAGGAGAACCTCTTTGGCTACACCTTC.

This chain uses TRBV4-2 with TRBJ2-2; a possible D gene is TRBD2 (6 bases). Trimming shortened V by 3 bases and J by 2 bases, and 16 bases separated the two germline ends. Germline lookup yields CDR1 LGHNA and CDR2 YNFKEQ. CDR3 length: 17 amino acids. CDR3 amino acids: CASSQAYRDSNTGELFF. The CDR3 region has the DNA TGTGCCAGCAGCCAGGCTTACCGGGACTCCAACACCGGGGAGCTGTTTTTT.

The V call is TRBV28, the J call TRBJ2-3; D is possibly TRBD1 (6 bases). Germline V lookup: CDR1 MDHEN, CDR2 SYDVKM. Trimming removed 3 bases from V and 5 bases from J, with 6 bases in between. This CDR3 spans 12 amino acids. The DNA of the CDR3 is TGTGCCAGCAGTTTCAGGGGAGATACGCAGTATTTT. Translated: CASSFRGDTQYF.

The CDR3 nucleotides read TGTGCCAGCAGGAAGACAGAAGTGAACACTGAAGCTTTCTTT. Protein: CASRKTEVNTEAFF. This rearrangement joins TRBV6-5 to TRBJ1-1; TRBD1 is a possible D gene (5 bases). The CDR3 has 14 amino acids. CDR1 is MNHEY, CDR2 SVGAGI, per germline. V dropped 6 bases and J dropped 0 bases, with 11 bases sitting between them.